This T cell receptor (beta chain) was profiled in a study of cytomegalovirus exposure and HLA in healthy donors. Background on the study: A previous analysis identified about 110 million unique TCR beta sequences derived from 180 million or so T cells.

For this clone: Its antigen is not known.

Study outcomes and limitations: The study designated some 180 TCR beta chains cytomegalovirus-associated. Roughly even sequencing depth across donors was the assumption behind the presence/absence analyses. Beyond CMV serostatus, there was no information to go on about immune exposure.

CDR3 length: 15 residues. Germline V lookup: CDR1 SGHAT, CDR2 FQDESV (reference sequence). V dropped 4 bases and J dropped 0 bases, with 13 bases sitting between them. PCR used 60 Vbeta primers and 13 Jbeta primers. The protocol was immunoSEQ multiplex PCR, while the TCRdb copy is restricted to in-frame clones and leaves out a portion. This table has 150,000 to 160,000 clones, roughly three quarters appearing once. The receptor comes from a man aged 25-45 years in good health and CMV-seropositive. This sequence joins TRBV11-1 and TRBJ2-7, with D maybe TRBD2 (6 bases). Sequenced input: PBMCs. In nucleotides, the CDR3 is TGTGCCAGCAGCTCCGCTCGACTAGTCTCCTACGAGCAGTACTTC. Encoded protein: CASSSARLVSYEQYF.